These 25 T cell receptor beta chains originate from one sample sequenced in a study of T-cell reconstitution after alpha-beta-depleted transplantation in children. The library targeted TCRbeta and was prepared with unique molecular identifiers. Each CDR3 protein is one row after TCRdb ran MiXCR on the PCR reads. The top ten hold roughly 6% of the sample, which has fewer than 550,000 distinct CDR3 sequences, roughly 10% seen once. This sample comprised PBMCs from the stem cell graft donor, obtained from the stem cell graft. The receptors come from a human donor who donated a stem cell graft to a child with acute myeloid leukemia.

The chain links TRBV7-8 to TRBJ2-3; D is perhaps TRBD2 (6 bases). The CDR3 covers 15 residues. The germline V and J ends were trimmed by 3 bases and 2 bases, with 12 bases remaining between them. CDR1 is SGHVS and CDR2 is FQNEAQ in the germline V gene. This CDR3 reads CASSLRRDPTDTQYF. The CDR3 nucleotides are TGTGCCAGCAGCTTGCGGCGGGACCCCACAGATACGCAGTATTTT.

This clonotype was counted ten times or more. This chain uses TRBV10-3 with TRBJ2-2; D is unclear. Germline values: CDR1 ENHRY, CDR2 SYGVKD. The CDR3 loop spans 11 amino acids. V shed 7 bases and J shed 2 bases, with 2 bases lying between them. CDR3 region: CAITNTGELFF. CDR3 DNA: TGTGCCATCACTAACACCGGGGAGCTGTTTTTT.

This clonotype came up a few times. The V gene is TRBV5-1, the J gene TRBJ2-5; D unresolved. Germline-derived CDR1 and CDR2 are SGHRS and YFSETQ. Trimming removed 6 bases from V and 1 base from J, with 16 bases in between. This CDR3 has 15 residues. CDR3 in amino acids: CASKASPSRQETQYF. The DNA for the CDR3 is TGCGCCAGCAAGGCCTCTCCCTCCCGCCAAGAGACCCAGTACTTC.

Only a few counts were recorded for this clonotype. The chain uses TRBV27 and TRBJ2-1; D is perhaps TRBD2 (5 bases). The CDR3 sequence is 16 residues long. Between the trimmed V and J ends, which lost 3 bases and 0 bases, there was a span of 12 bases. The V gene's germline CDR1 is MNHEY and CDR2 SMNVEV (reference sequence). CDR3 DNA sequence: TGTGCCAGCAGTTTCTCGGACTCTAGCTCCTACAATGAGCAGTTCTTC. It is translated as CASSFSDSSSYNEQFF.

CDR3 protein: CASRDQVRNEQFF. The CDR3 DNA reads TGTGCCAGCAGGGATCAAGTAAGGAATGAGCAGTTCTTC. The chain couples TRBV6-6 to TRBJ2-1; D gene ambiguous. Germline-derived CDR1 and CDR2 are MNHNY and SVGAGI (reference sequence). Between the trimmed V and J ends, which lost 6 bases and 7 bases, there was a span of 13 bases. CDR3 length: 13 amino acids.

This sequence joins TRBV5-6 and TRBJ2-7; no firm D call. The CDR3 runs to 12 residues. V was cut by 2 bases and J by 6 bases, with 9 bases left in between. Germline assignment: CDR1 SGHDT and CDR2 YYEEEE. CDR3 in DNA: TGTGCCAGCAGCTTCGAGCGAGGCGAGCAGTACGTC. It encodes CASSFERGEQYV.

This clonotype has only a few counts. CDR3 DNA: TGCAGCGTTGGTGGAGGGAATATAGCTTTCTTT. Translation gives CSVGGGNIAFF. This chain links TRBV29-1 with TRBJ1-1; D gene ambiguous. In germline, CDR1 is SQVTM, CDR2 ANQGSEA. This CDR3 contains 11 residues. Trimming pared 4 bases from V and 10 bases from J, leaving 13 bases between. The whole variable domain, remainder taken from reference TRBV29-1 and TRBJ1-1, is SAVISQKPSRDICQRGTSLTIQCQVDSQVTMMFWYRQQPGQSLTLIATANQGSEATYESGFVIDKFPISRPNLTFSTLTVSNMSPEDSSIYLCSVGGGNIAFFGQGTRLTVV.

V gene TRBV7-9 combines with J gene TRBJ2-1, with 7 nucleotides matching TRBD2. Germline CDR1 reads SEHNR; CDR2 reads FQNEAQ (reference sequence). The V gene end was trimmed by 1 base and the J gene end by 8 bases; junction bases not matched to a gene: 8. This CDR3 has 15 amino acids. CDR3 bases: TGTGCCAGCAGCTTAGGCGGGAGTTTAGCTGATGAGCAGTTCTTC. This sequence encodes CASSLGGSLADEQFF.

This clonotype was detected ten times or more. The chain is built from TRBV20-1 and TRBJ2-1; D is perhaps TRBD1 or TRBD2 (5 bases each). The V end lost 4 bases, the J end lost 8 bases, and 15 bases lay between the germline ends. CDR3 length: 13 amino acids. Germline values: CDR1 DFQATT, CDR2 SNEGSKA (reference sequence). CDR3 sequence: CSATPGTRDEQFF. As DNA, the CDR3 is TGCAGTGCTACCCCAGGGACGCGCGATGAGCAGTTCTTC.

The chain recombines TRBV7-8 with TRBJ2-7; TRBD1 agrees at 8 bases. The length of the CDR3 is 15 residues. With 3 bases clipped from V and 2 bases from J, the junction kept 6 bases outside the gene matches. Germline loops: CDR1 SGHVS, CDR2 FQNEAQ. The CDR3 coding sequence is TGTGCCAGCAGCTTTAAGGGGACAGGAGCCTACGAGCAGTACTTC. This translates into CASSFKGTGAYEQYF. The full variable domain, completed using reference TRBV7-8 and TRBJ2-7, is GAGVSQSPRYKVAKRGQDVALRCDPISGHVSLFWYQQALGQGPEFLTYFQNEAQLDKSGLPSDRFFAERPEGSVSTLKIQRTQQEDSAVYLCASSFKGTGAYEQYFGPGTRLTVT.

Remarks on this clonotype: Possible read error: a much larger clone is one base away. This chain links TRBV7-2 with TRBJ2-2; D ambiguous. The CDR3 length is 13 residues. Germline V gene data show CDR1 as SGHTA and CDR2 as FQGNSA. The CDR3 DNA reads TGTGCCAGCACCTTCTCGAACACCGGGCAGCTGTTTTTT. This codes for CASTFSNTGQLFF.

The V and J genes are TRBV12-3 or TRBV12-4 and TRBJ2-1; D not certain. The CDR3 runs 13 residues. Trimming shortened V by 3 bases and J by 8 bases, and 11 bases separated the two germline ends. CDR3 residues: CASSLTPWDEQFF. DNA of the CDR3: TGTGCCAGCAGTTTGACCCCATGGGATGAGCAGTTCTTC.

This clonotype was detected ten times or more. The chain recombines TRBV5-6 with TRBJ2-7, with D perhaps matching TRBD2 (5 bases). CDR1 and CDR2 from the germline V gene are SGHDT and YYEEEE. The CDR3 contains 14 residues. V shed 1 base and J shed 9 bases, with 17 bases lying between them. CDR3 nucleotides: TGTGCCAGCAGCTTGCTCCGGGGAGCTGTTAGGCAGTACGTC. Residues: CASSLLRGAVRQYV.

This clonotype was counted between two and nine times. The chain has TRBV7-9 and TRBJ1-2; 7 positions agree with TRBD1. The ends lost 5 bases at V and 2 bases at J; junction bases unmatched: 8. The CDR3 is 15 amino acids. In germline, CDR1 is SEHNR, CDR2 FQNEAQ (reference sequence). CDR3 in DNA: TGTGCCAGCAGCGGACCGGGACAGCAAAACTATGGCTACACCTTC. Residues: CASSGPGQQNYGYTF.

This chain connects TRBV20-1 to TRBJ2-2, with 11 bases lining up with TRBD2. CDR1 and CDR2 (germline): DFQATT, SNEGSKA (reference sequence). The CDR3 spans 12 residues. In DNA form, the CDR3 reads TGCAGCGGACTAGCGGGCACCGGGGAGCTGTTTTTT. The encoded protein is CSGLAGTGELFF.

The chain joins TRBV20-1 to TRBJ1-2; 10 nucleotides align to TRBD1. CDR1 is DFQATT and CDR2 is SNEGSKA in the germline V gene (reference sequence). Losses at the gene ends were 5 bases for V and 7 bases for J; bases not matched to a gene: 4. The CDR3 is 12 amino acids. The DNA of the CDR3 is TGCAGTGCTGTGGGACAGGGGCGTGGCTACACCTTC. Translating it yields CSAVGQGRGYTF.

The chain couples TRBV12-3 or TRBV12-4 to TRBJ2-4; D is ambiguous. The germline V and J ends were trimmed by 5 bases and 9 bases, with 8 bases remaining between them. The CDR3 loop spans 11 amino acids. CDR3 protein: CASSGESIQYF. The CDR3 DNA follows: TGTGCCAGCAGTGGAGAGAGCATTCAGTACTTC.

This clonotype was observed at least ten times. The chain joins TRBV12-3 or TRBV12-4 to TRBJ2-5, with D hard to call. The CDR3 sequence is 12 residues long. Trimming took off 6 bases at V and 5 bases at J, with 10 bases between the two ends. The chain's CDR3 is CASSPSAETQYF. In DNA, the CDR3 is TGTGCCAGCAGCCCCAGCGCCGAGACCCAGTACTTC.

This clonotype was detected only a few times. CDR3 region: CSARKGQGDHSGNTIYF. The CDR3 DNA reads TGCAGTGCTAGAAAGGGACAGGGGGACCACTCTGGAAACACCATATATTTT. V is TRBV20-1 and J is TRBJ1-3; TRBD1 matches 11 bases. CDR1 and CDR2 (germline): DFQATT, SNEGSKA (reference sequence). The CDR3 has 17 residues. V trimming: 2 bases; J trimming: 0 bases; junction bases outside the gene matches: 6.

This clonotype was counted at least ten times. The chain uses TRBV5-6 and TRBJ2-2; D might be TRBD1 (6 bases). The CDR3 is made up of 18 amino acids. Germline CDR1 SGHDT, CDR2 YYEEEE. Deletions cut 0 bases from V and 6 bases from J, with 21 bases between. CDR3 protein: CASSLDIQGSRGSGELFF. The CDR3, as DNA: TGTGCCAGCAGCTTGGATATTCAGGGGTCGAGGGGGTCCGGGGAGCTGTTTTTT.

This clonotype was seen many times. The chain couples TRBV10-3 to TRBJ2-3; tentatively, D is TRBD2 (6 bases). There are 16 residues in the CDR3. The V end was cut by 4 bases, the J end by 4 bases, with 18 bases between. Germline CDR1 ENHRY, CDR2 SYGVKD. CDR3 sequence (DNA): TGTGCCATCAGTGGAAGGGAGCGGGCAGACGCAGATACGCAGTATTTT. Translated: CAISGRERADADTQYF.

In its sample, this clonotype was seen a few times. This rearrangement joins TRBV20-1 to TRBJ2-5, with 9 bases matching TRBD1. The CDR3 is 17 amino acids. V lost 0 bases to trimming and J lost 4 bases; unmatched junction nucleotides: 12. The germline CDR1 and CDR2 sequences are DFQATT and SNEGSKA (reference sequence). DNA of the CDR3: TGCAGTGCTAGAGATGGGGTCGGGACAGGGAATCTAGAGACCCAGTACTTC. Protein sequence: CSARDGVGTGNLETQYF.

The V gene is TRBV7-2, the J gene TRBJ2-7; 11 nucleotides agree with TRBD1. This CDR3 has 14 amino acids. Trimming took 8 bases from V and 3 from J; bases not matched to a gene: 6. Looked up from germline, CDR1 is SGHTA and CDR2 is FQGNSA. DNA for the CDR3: TGTGCCAGCGTACGGGACAGGGGGGACTACGAGCAGTACTTC. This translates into CASVRDRGDYEQYF.

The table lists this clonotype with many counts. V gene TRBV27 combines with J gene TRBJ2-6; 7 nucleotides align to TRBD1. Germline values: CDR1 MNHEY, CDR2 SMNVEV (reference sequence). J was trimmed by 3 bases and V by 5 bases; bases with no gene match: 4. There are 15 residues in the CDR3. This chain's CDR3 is CASSPGTVGANVLTF. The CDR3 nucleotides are TGTGCCAGCAGTCCTGGGACAGTTGGGGCCAACGTCCTGACTTTC. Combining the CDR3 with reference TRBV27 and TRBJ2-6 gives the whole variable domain EAQVTQNPRYLITVTGKKLTVTCSQNMNHEYMSWYRQDPGLGLRQIYYSMNVEVTDKGDVPEGYKVSRKEKRNFPLILESPSPNQTSLYFCASSPGTVGANVLTFGAGSRLTVL.

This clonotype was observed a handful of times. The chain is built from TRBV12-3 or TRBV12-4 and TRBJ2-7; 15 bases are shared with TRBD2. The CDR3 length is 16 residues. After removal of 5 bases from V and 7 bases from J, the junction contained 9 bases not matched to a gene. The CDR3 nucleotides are TGTGCCAGCAGTCTCGGACTAGCGGGAGGGCGTGTTGAGCAGTACTTC. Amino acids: CASSLGLAGGRVEQYF.